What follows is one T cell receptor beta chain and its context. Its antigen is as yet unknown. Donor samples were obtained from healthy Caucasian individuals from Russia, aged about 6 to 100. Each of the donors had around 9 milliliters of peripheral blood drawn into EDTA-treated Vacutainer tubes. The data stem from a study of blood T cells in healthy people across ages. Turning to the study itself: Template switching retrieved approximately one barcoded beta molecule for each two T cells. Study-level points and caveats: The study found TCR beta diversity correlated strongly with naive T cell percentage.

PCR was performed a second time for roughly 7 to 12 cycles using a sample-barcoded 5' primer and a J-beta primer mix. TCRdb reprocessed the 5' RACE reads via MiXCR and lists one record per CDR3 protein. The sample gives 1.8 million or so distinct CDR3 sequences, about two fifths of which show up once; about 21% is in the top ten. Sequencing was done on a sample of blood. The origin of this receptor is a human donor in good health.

CDR3 bases: TGTGCCAGCATAGCGGGGGGGTACAATGAGCAGTTCTTC. Residues: CASIAGGYNEQFF. This chain connects TRBV6-2 or TRBV6-3 to TRBJ2-1, with 11 bases lining up with TRBD2. V was pared by 7 bases and J by 4 bases, with 0 bases of the junction left unmatched. Germline CDR1 is MNHEY and CDR2 is SVGEGT. This CDR3 has 13 residues.